This TCR beta chain was documented in a study of cytomegalovirus exposure and HLA in healthy donors. Findings and limits, study-wide: Whilst most TCR sequences proved rare, a subset of public TCRs occurred across many donors. It was confirmed in vitro that three of the CMV-associated chains were specific for CMV antigens.

To note about this clone: The antigen remains unidentified.

This CDR3 is 13 amino acids long. Looked up from germline, CDR1 is MDHEN and CDR2 is SYDVKM. V dropped 7 bases and J dropped 0 bases, with 7 bases sitting between them. The assay was immunoSEQ multiplex PCR, and TCRdb's table has in-frame clones only and misses some. This table holds 200,000 to 300,000 clones, about 87% found once. The receptor's source is a man between 18 and 29 years old in good health and CMV-seronegative. Material for sequencing was PBMCs. The rearrangement links TRBV28 to TRBJ2-1; perhaps TRBD2 as D (5 bases). In DNA, the CDR3 is TGTGCCAGCACTCGGGACTCCTACAATGAGCAGTTCTTC. Amino acids: CASTRDSYNEQFF.